This T cell receptor (beta chain) came from a study of T cell changes during pregnancy in multiple sclerosis. Clones were sequenced by immunoSEQ multiplex PCR, and TCRdb holds only the in-frame ones, with some missing. The repertoire includes about 74,000 clones, just under 95% of them detected once, and over 3.5% sits in the top ten. Germline-derived CDR1 and CDR2 are MNHNS and SASEGT. V was cut by 7 bases and J by 5 bases, with 17 bases left in between. The CDR3 totals 14 residues. The V gene is TRBV6-1, the J gene TRBJ1-1, with a possible D match to TRBD1 (6 bases). The sample here was peripheral blood, taken after pregnancy. This TCR was sampled from a female donor in good health, enrolled as a control in a pregnancy study. The CDR3 sequence is CASIISGGRTEAFF. In DNA, the CDR3 is TGTGCCAGCATAATCTCCGGGGGGCGGACTGAAGCTTTCTTT.